This T cell receptor (beta chain) comes out of a study of T cell repertoires in cytomegalovirus infection. This clonotype was seen many times. The CDR3 loop spans 15 amino acids. Per the germline V gene, CDR1 is MNHEY and CDR2 is SVGEGT. V was cut by 2 bases and J by 5 bases, with 16 bases left in between. TCRdb re-called the reads through MiXCR, storing one row per CDR3 protein. The repertoire holds around 210,000 distinct CDR3 sequences, with 6% to 8% as singletons. Sequenced input: PBMCs. This chain uses TRBV6-2 or TRBV6-3 with TRBJ2-7; D is undetermined. The sequence was obtained from a human donor in good health (CMV status not recorded). Some clones in this sample may be carry-over from other donors' samples. CDR3 in DNA: TGTGCCAGCAGTTACGTCTGGGGTACTACCGACGAGCAGTACTTC. Amino acid sequence: CASSYVWGTTDEQYF.